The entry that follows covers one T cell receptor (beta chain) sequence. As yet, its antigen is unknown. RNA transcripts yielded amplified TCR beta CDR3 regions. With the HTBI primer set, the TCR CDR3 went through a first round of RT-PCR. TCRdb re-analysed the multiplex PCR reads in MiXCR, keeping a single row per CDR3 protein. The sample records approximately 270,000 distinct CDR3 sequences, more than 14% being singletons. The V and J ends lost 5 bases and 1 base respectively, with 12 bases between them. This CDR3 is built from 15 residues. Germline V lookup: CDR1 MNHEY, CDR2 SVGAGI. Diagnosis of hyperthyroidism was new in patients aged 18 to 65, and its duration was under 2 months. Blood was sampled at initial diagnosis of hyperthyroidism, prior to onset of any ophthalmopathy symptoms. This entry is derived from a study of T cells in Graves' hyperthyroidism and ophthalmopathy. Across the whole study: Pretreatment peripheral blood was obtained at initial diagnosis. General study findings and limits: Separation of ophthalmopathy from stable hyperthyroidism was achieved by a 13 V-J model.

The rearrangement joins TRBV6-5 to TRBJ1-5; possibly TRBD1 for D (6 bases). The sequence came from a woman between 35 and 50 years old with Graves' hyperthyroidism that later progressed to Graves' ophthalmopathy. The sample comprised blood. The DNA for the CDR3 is TGTGCCAGCAGTAACACAGGGAACAGCAATCAGCCCCAGCATTTT. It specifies CASSNTGNSNQPQHF.